The 14 T cell receptor beta chains listed next were all sequenced from one sample in a study of blood T cell repertoires in COVID-19. Assay: immunoSEQ multiplex PCR; the TCRdb copy retains only in-frame clones and omits some. The profile shows some 270,000 clones, about 85% of them singletons. Material: peripheral blood. The receptors shown here come from a human donor with COVID-19, enrolled during active disease. The donor label of this sample is uncertain.

This clone was counted a single time. The V call is TRBV27, the J call TRBJ2-2; D may be TRBD1 (5 bases). CDR3 length equals 14 residues. V was pared by 4 bases and J by 1 base, with 7 bases between. Germline V gene data show CDR1 as MNHEY and CDR2 as SMNVEV (reference sequence). CDR3 nucleotides: TGTGCCAGCAGTTATGGACAGAACACCGGGGAGCTGTTTTTT. Translation gives CASSYGQNTGELFF.

This chain links TRBV2 with TRBJ2-2; no definite D call. Trimming took 7 bases from V and 0 from J, leaving 9 bases between them. Germline CDR1 reads SNHLY; CDR2 reads FYNNEI. CDR3 size: 14 residues. In DNA, the CDR3 is TGTGCCAGCAAGAGGCTGACGAACACCGGGGAGCTGTTTTTT. Encoded protein: CASKRLTNTGELFF.

The CDR3 is CASRLTGLGQPQHF. The DNA for the CDR3 is TGTGCCAGCAGACTCACAGGGCTCGGTCAGCCCCAGCATTTT. This chain connects TRBV27 to TRBJ1-5, with a weak D call TRBD1 (6 bases). With 6 bases removed from V and 6 bases from J, the gap between germline ends came to 15 bases. This CDR3 has 14 amino acids. Looked up from germline, CDR1 is MNHEY and CDR2 is SMNVEV (reference sequence).

This chain connects TRBV29-1 to TRBJ2-7, with D perhaps TRBD2 (7 bases). V was clipped by 3 bases and J by 3 bases, with 18 bases between them. The V gene's germline CDR1 is SQVTM and CDR2 ANQGSEA. This CDR3 has 15 amino acids. CDR3 bases: TGCAGCGTTGACGGGGGGACACCGTCGCACTACGAGCAGTACTTC. Translated, it gives CSVDGGTPSHYEQYF.

The V call is TRBV13, the J call TRBJ1-2; no firm D call. The V gene lost 0 bases and the J gene lost 6 bases, with 8 bases spanning the gap. Germline lookup yields CDR1 PRHDT and CDR2 FYEKMQ (reference sequence). This CDR3 is built from 13 residues. CDR3 in amino acids: CASSLGGSDGYTF. The CDR3 DNA is TGTGCCAGCAGCTTAGGCGGGTCGGATGGCTACACCTTC.

This chain connects TRBV7-8 to TRBJ1-1; D is unclear. Per the germline V gene, CDR1 is SGHVS and CDR2 is FQNEAQ. The V gene lost 10 bases and the J gene lost 1 base, with 19 bases spanning the gap. The length of the CDR3 is 15 residues. In DNA, the CDR3 is TGTGCCATCATCAGTACCCGTATACCGAACACTGAAGCTTTCTTT. This sequence encodes CAIISTRIPNTEAFF.

The genes are TRBV3-1 (or the pseudogene TRBV3-2) and TRBJ1-1; D remains ambiguous. Germline CDR1 reads LGHDT; CDR2 reads YNNKEL (reference sequence). CDR3 size: 14 residues. The ends were cut back, 7 bases at V and 4 bases at J, with 16 bases in the middle. In DNA, the CDR3 is TGTGCCAGCACCGTAGGCGGGGTGATCACTGAAGCTTTCTTT. Protein sequence: CASTVGGVITEAFF.

This clone was counted once. The chain combines TRBV4-1 with TRBJ1-1, with D possibly matching TRBD1 (5 bases). The V end lost 0 bases, the J end lost 4 bases, and 15 bases lay between the germline ends. Germline-derived CDR1 and CDR2 are MGHRA and YSYEKL. CDR3 length: 16 residues. CDR3 sequence: CASSQDVAGRATEAFF. CDR3 nucleotides: TGCGCCAGCAGCCAAGATGTGGCAGGGAGGGCCACTGAAGCTTTCTTT.

This rearrangement joins TRBV5-1 to TRBJ2-7; D not certain. Trimming shortened V by 0 bases and J by 0 bases, and 7 bases separated the two germline ends. The CDR3 has 14 amino acids. The germline gives CDR1 SGHRS, CDR2 YFSETQ. This chain's CDR3 is CASSLATDSYEQYF. The DNA of the CDR3 is TGCGCCAGCAGCTTGGCCACAGACTCCTACGAGCAGTACTTC.

The rearrangement uses TRBV5-1 and TRBJ2-1; 9 bases map to TRBD1. CDR3 length: 15 residues. Germline-derived CDR1 and CDR2 are SGHRS and YFSETQ. Unmatched junction bases numbered 7, after V lost 4 bases and J lost 5 bases. CDR3 DNA sequence: TGCGCCAGCAGCACGGACAGGGGACGAAACAATGAGCAGTTCTTC. Its protein product is CASSTDRGRNNEQFF.

This chain uses TRBV9 with TRBJ1-2; TRBD1 might be the D (5 bases). Per germline, CDR1 SGDLS and CDR2 YYNGEE. The CDR3 covers 15 residues. The V end lost 0 bases, the J end lost 3 bases, and 12 bases lay between the germline ends. CDR3 in DNA: TGTGCCAGCAGCGTAGAACAGGCCACCTACTATGGCTACACCTTC. This codes for CASSVEQATYYGYTF.

This chain joins TRBV11-2 and TRBJ1-4, with TRBD1 matching over 7 bases. CDR3 length: 15 amino acids. CDR1 SGHAT and CDR2 FQNNGV come from the germline V gene. Losses at the gene ends were 4 bases for V and 4 bases for J; bases not matched to a gene: 6. DNA of the CDR3: TGTGCCAGCAGCTCCCAGGGGGGTCTTAATGAAAAACTGTTTTTT. Amino acid sequence: CASSSQGGLNEKLFF.

A single count supports this clone. The CDR3 region is CASRREWATNEKLFF. CDR3 coding DNA: TGTGCCAGCAGGAGGGAGTGGGCCACTAATGAAAAACTGTTTTTT. V usage is TRBV2 and J usage is TRBJ1-4; D remains ambiguous. Germline V CDR1 and CDR2: SNHLY, FYNNEI. Trimming left V 6 bases short and J 2 bases short, with 13 bases between. This CDR3 is built from 15 residues.

Worth noting for this clone: A read error may produce the germline difference seen at one junction end. This chain joins TRBV5-1 and TRBJ2-7, with TRBD2 matching over 11 bases. There are 16 residues in the CDR3. Germline V CDR1 and CDR2: SGHRS, YFSETQ. The chain's CDR3 is CARREGGTSGSYEQYF. DNA for the CDR3: TGCGCCCGCAGGGAGGGGGGGACTAGCGGATCCTACGAGCAGTACTTC.